A single sample gave rise to the 26 T cell receptor beta chains below, sequenced in a study of beta chain features in type 1 diabetes. Investigators reverse transcribed all isolated RNA, so they sequenced expressed TCRB transcripts. The table came from immunoSEQ multiplex PCR; TCRdb's copy has only in-frame clones and leaves some out. The table lists 600,000 to 650,000 clones, about 16% of them singletons, with about 0.086% in the top ten. Sequencing was performed on naive CD4+ T cells from blood. The receptors were gathered from a man between 18 and 35 years old in good health.

A few counts support this clone. The CDR3 DNA reads as TGTGCCAGCAGCAACTGGGACAGGGGGAGAGTAAATCAGCCCCAGCATTTT. Amino acids: CASSNWDRGRVNQPQHF. The chain couples TRBV7-9 to TRBJ1-5, with TRBD1 identical over 11 bases. Germline V gene sequence: CDR1 SEHNR, CDR2 FQNEAQ (reference sequence). Losses at the gene ends were 5 bases for V and 4 bases for J; bases not matched to a gene: 10. The CDR3 spans 17 residues.

The rearrangement uses TRBV18 and TRBJ2-4; 9 bases fit TRBD2. The CDR3 loop spans 19 amino acids. The junction had 13 bases not matched to a gene; V was cut back by 3 bases and J by 1 base. Germline V gene sequence: CDR1 KGHSH, CDR2 LQKENI. The CDR3 DNA follows: TGTGCCAGCTCACCCACTCGCGGGGGGGCCCAGACGGCCAAAAACATTCAGTACTTC. Encoded protein: CASSPTRGGAQTAKNIQYF.

This clone was observed a handful of times. The rearrangement links TRBV20-1 to TRBJ2-7; no clear D gene. V gave up 6 bases and J gave up 5 bases, with 11 bases separating them. Germline V gene data show CDR1 as DFQATT and CDR2 as SNEGSKA (reference sequence). The CDR3 runs to 11 residues. The CDR3 loop is CSAEVPHEQYF. CDR3 DNA: TGCAGTGCGGAAGTTCCACACGAGCAGTACTTC.

The table lists this clone with a few counts. The rearrangement uses TRBV7-2 and TRBJ2-5, with TRBD1 matching over 7 bases. Trimming at V came to 4 bases and at J to 2 bases, leaving 10 bases not matched to a gene. CDR3 length: 16 amino acids. Germline V gene lookup returns CDR1 SGHTA and CDR2 FQGNSA. The CDR3 sequence is CASSSEQGKLQETQYF. The DNA for the CDR3 is TGTGCCAGCAGCTCAGAACAGGGGAAATTACAAGAGACCCAGTACTTC. Filled out from reference TRBV7-2 and TRBJ2-5, the complete variable domain reads GAGVSQSPSNKVTEKGKDVELRCDPISGHTALYWYRQSLGQGLEFLIYFQGNSAPDKSGLPSDRFSAERTGGSVSTLTIQRTQQEDSAVYLCASSSEQGKLQETQYFGPGTRLLVL.

A single count supports this clone. The CDR3 DNA follows: TGTGCCAGCAGTGGGCGCGGGGGGGCCGGAAACGAAGAGACCCAGTACTTC. It codes for CASSGRGGAGNEETQYF. V and J are TRBV2 and TRBJ2-5, with 9 bases aligning to TRBD2. Per germline, CDR1 SNHLY and CDR2 FYNNEI. V was pared by 4 bases and J by 3 bases, with 12 bases of the junction left unmatched. This CDR3 is 17 amino acids long.

This clone was detected only a few times. The V and J genes are TRBV10-3 and TRBJ1-1, with a weak D call TRBD1 (6 bases). V lost 5 bases, J lost 10 bases, and 14 bases lay in between. This CDR3 is built from 12 residues. The germline CDR1 and CDR2 sequences are ENHRY and SYGVKD. The CDR3 DNA reads as TGTGCCATCAGTACCCCGGGGGCGAGAGCTTTCTTT. Its protein product is CAISTPGARAFF.

The chain joins TRBV5-1 to TRBJ2-7, with 14 bases fitting TRBD2. The CDR3 loop spans 15 amino acids. V shed 5 bases, J shed 4 bases, and the junction held 5 bases outside the gene matches. Germline CDR1 reads SGHRS; CDR2 reads YFSETQ. The DNA of the CDR3 is TGCGCCAGCAGTTACGGGACTAGCGGGAGTTACGAGCAGTACTTC. Translation gives CASSYGTSGSYEQYF. Supplemented by reference TRBV5-1 and TRBJ2-7, the full variable domain reads KAGVTQTPRYLIKTRGQQVTLSCSPISGHRSVSWYQQTPGQGLQFLFEYFSETQRNKGNFPGRFSGRQFSNSRSEMNVSTLELGDSALYLCASSYGTSGSYEQYFGPGTRLTVT.

CDR3 in DNA: TGTGCCAGCAGTCATTCAGGGACTAATGAAAAACTGTTTTTT. Protein: CASSHSGTNEKLFF. This chain connects TRBV7-9 to TRBJ1-4; perhaps TRBD1 as D (5 bases). Germline assignment: CDR1 SEHNR and CDR2 FQNEAQ (reference sequence). The CDR3 has 14 residues. The V end lost 6 bases, the J end lost 2 bases, and 10 bases lay between the germline ends.

This clone was picked up a small number of times. The chain couples TRBV9 to TRBJ2-1; 12 bases match TRBD2. V lost 2 bases, J lost 6 bases, and 3 bases stayed unmatched. Germline loops: CDR1 SGDLS, CDR2 YYNGEE. The CDR3 loop spans 15 amino acids. CDR3 nucleotides: TGTGCCAGCAGCGTGACTAGCGGGGGATCCAATGAGCAGTTCTTC. It yields the protein CASSVTSGGSNEQFF.

This clone appeared a few times. Other DNA sequences in the sample encode the same CDR3. This chain connects TRBV5-1 to TRBJ2-6; D gene ambiguous. CDR1 and CDR2 from the germline V gene are SGHRS and YFSETQ. Trimming took 1 base from V and 0 from J, leaving 5 bases between them. The CDR3 runs to 15 residues. The CDR3 DNA follows: TGCGCCAGCAGCTTGACGGTCTCTGGGGCCAACGTCCTGACTTTC. It translates to CASSLTVSGANVLTF.

The rearrangement joins TRBV6-6 to TRBJ2-7; TRBD2 matches 7 bases. The CDR3 spans 13 residues. V shed 10 bases, J shed 2 bases, and the junction held 8 bases outside the gene matches. Germline V gives CDR1 MNHNY, CDR2 SVGAGI (reference sequence). The CDR3 bases are TGTGCCACAACCCGGGGAGGGGCCTACGAGCAGTACTTC. Translated: CATTRGGAYEQYF.

This clone was detected a few times. The chain employs TRBV30 and TRBJ1-2; D gene ambiguous. The germline CDR1 and CDR2 sequences are GTSNPN and SVGIG (reference sequence). This CDR3 has 14 amino acids. Trimming left V 0 bases short and J 2 bases short, with 10 bases between. The CDR3 region is CAWSVIWQNYGYTF. In DNA form, the CDR3 reads TGTGCCTGGAGTGTGATCTGGCAGAACTATGGCTACACCTTC.

The CDR3 here is CASSSDRGLNSPLHF. DNA for the CDR3: TGTGCCAGCAGCTCGGACAGGGGGCTTAATTCACCCCTCCACTTT. This chain joins TRBV5-6 and TRBJ1-6; TRBD1 matches 11 bases. CDR1 SGHDT and CDR2 YYEEEE come from the germline V gene. The J segment lost 6 bases and the V segment lost 3 bases, leaving 2 bases of the junction unmatched. The CDR3 is 15 amino acids.

The chain couples TRBV19 to TRBJ2-5; perhaps TRBD2 as D (6 bases). Trimming pared 6 bases from V and 4 bases from J, leaving 6 bases between. The CDR3 loop spans 11 amino acids. Germline loops: CDR1 LNHDA, CDR2 SQIVND (reference sequence). This CDR3 is CASSGRETQYF. In nucleotides, the CDR3 is TGTGCCAGTAGCGGGAGAGAGACCCAGTACTTC.

The rearrangement joins TRBV10-3 to TRBJ2-1; TRBD2 aligns across 10 bases. Looked up from germline, CDR1 is ENHRY and CDR2 is SYGVKD. The CDR3 is 15 residues long. The V gene end was trimmed by 4 bases and the J gene end by 3 bases; junction bases not matched to a gene: 3. CDR3 sequence (DNA): TGTGCCATCAGTGGGACTAGCGGCTTCTACAATGAGCAGTTCTTC. Its protein is CAISGTSGFYNEQFF.

V gene TRBV5-1 combines with J gene TRBJ2-7; D perhaps matches TRBD1 (6 bases). This CDR3 region has 15 residues. V was clipped by 4 bases and J by 6 bases, with 20 bases between them. CDR1 is SGHRS, CDR2 YFSETQ, per germline. The DNA for the CDR3 is TGCGCCAGCAGCCACGGCGGACAGCTCCTTCTCGAGCAGTACTTC. It specifies CASSHGGQLLLEQYF.

This clone is a singleton in its sample. The chain recombines TRBV28 with TRBJ1-2; 8 nucleotides align to TRBD1. V lost 8 bases and J lost 5; bases outside the gene matches: 10. The CDR3 length is 14 residues. Germline V gives CDR1 MDHEN, CDR2 SYDVKM. For the CDR3, the DNA is TGTGCCAGCTGGGAAGAGGGACAGGTGTATGGCTACACCTTC. Protein: CASWEEGQVYGYTF.

There are a few counts of this clone. The chain couples TRBV7-3 to TRBJ2-7; 8 nucleotides match TRBD2. J gave up 0 bases and V 9 bases, and 4 bases lay outside the gene matches. This CDR3 comprises 13 residues. Germline CDR1 is SGHTA and CDR2 is FQGTGA. CDR3 nucleotides: TGTGCCAGTAGACTAGCGCCCTCCTACGAGCAGTACTTC. This codes for CASRLAPSYEQYF.

The J gene is TRBJ2-3, the V gene TRBV6-6, with D possibly matching TRBD2 (5 bases). V was pared by 5 bases and J by 0 bases, with 12 bases between. Germline V gene sequence: CDR1 MNHNY, CDR2 SVGAGI (reference sequence). This CDR3 contains 15 residues. DNA of the CDR3: TGTGCCAGCAGTCGCACTAGTGCTAGCACAGATACGCAGTATTTT. Protein sequence: CASSRTSASTDTQYF.

V gene TRBV11-1 combines with J gene TRBJ2-2; tentatively, D is TRBD2 (6 bases). Between the trimmed V and J ends, which lost 3 bases and 5 bases, there was a span of 16 bases. The germline V gene has CDR1 SGHAT and CDR2 FQDESV (reference sequence). This CDR3 is built from 16 residues. For the CDR3, the DNA is TGTGCCAGCAGCTTGAGCGGCACGGGGAGGACCGGGGAGCTGTTTTTT. It encodes CASSLSGTGRTGELFF.

This clone was seen more than once but under ten times. V usage is TRBV7-2 and J usage is TRBJ2-3; 8 nucleotides match TRBD2. This CDR3 is built from 18 residues. Germline assignment: CDR1 SGHTA and CDR2 FQGNSA. With 3 bases clipped from V and 4 bases from J, the junction kept 15 bases outside the gene matches. CDR3 sequence reads: CASSFGGAGGSAADTQYF. The CDR3 DNA sequence: TGTGCCAGCAGCTTCGGGGGGGCCGGCGGGAGCGCAGCAGATACGCAGTATTTT.

This clone was seen a few times. CDR3 in amino acids: CASSYSAGNEKLFF. In DNA form, the CDR3 reads TGTGCCAGCAGTTACTCAGCAGGGAATGAAAAACTGTTTTTT. V is TRBV6-5 and J is TRBJ1-4, with D perhaps TRBD1 (5 bases). CDR1 is MNHEY and CDR2 is SVGAGI in the germline V gene. V shed 0 bases and J shed 5 bases, with 7 bases lying between them. The CDR3 consists of 14 residues.

The chain has TRBV19 and TRBJ2-2; TRBD2 matches 8 bases. This CDR3 spans 15 amino acids. V shed 8 bases, J shed 0 bases, and the junction held 5 bases outside the gene matches. Germline V CDR1 and CDR2: LNHDA, SQIVND (reference sequence). CDR3 sequence: CASLREGSNTGELFF. CDR3 in DNA: TGTGCCAGTCTCCGGGAGGGCTCGAACACCGGGGAGCTGTTTTTT.

This clone was observed a handful of times. This sequence joins TRBV5-1 and TRBJ1-2; weak D call: TRBD1 (6 bases). From germline, CDR1 is SGHRS and CDR2 YFSETQ. Between the trimmed V and J ends, which lost 2 bases and 11 bases, there was a span of 19 bases. There are 14 residues in the CDR3. The CDR3 is CASSLGQRSDGYTF. CDR3 DNA: TGCGCCAGCAGCTTAGGACAGAGGTCGGACGGATACACCTTC.

This chain joins TRBV25-1 and TRBJ1-1; TRBD1 matches 9 bases. Germline V gene lookup returns CDR1 MGHDK and CDR2 SYGVNS. Trimming took 6 bases from V and 11 from J; bases not matched to a gene: 7. The CDR3 is 12 residues long. CDR3 nucleotides: TGTGCCAGCAGCGGGACAGGGTGGTTGGCTTTCTTT. As protein: CASSGTGWLAFF.

This clone was found a few times. The chain uses TRBV15 and TRBJ1-1; D might be TRBD1 (5 bases). CDR1 LNHNV and CDR2 YYDKDF come from the germline V gene (reference sequence). V dropped 5 bases and J dropped 1 base, with 11 bases sitting between them. The CDR3 is made up of 14 amino acids. The CDR3 loop reads CATSSQGENTEAFF. DNA for the CDR3: TGTGCCACCAGCTCACAAGGGGAGAACACTGAAGCTTTCTTT.